These 32 T cell receptor beta chains came from one sample sequenced in a study of cytomegalovirus exposure and HLA in healthy donors. The study ran its PCR with 60 Vbeta and 13 Jbeta primers. Assay: immunoSEQ multiplex PCR; the TCRdb copy retains only in-frame clones and omits some. This table holds 150,000 to 200,000 clones, around 78% found once. Sequences were obtained from PBMCs. These receptors were taken from a female donor in good health and CMV-seronegative.

This rearrangement joins TRBV6-5 to TRBJ2-7; TRBD1 aligns across 11 bases. CDR3 length equals 13 residues. The germline V gene has CDR1 MNHEY and CDR2 SVGAGI. V shed 7 bases and J 6 bases; nucleotides not matched to a gene: 5. The CDR3 DNA reads as TGTGCCAGCACTTTGGGGACAGGGGGCGAGCAGTACTTC. Translated, it gives CASTLGTGGEQYF.

This clone was observed a few times. The V gene is TRBV7-9, the J gene TRBJ1-6, with no clear D. The CDR3 has 16 residues. The germline CDR1 and CDR2 sequences are SEHNR and FQNEAQ (reference sequence). The V end was cut by 5 bases, the J end by 9 bases, with 20 bases between. The CDR3 DNA reads as TGTGCCAGCAGCCCTCGAGGAGCCTCCGATGGTTCACCCCTCCACTTT. The encoded protein is CASSPRGASDGSPLHF.

V is TRBV5-8 and J is TRBJ2-3; no firm D call. The CDR3 is 11 residues long. V lost 4 bases, J lost 5 bases, and 5 bases lay in between. The V gene's germline CDR1 is SGHTS and CDR2 YDEGEE. The CDR3 nucleotides read TGTGCCAGCAGCCCCGTAGATACGCAGTATTTT. Amino acid sequence: CASSPVDTQYF.

For this clone: Other DNA sequences from this sample encode an identical CDR3 as well. V and J are TRBV5-1 and TRBJ2-3; D is perhaps TRBD2 (5 bases). The CDR3 loop spans 14 amino acids. Trimming pared 4 bases from V and 0 bases from J, leaving 9 bases between. Germline assignment: CDR1 SGHRS and CDR2 YFSETQ. Written as DNA, the CDR3 is TGCGCCAGCAGCCGGGATACTAGCACAGATACGCAGTATTTT. Translated, it gives CASSRDTSTDTQYF.

The chain couples TRBV11-2 to TRBJ2-3; D perhaps matches TRBD1 (6 bases). The CDR3 covers 14 residues. The ends were cut back, 3 bases at V and 4 bases at J, with 11 bases in the middle. The germline gives CDR1 SGHAT, CDR2 FQNNGV. Here the CDR3 DNA reads TGTGCCAGCAGCTTGGGACAATTAGCAGATACGCAGTATTTT. It codes for CASSLGQLADTQYF.

The chain links TRBV5-1 to TRBJ2-5; 12 positions agree with TRBD2. This CDR3 is built from 14 residues. The germline V gene encodes CDR1 SGHRS and CDR2 YFSETQ. Trimming removed 4 bases from V and 5 bases from J; junction bases left unmatched: 3. CDR3 nucleotides: TGCGCCAGCAGCCCGGGACTAGCGGGTGAGACCCAGTACTTC. It translates to CASSPGLAGETQYF.

This clone was seen once. The genes are TRBV23-1 and TRBJ2-2; TRBD2 is a possible D gene (5 bases). Being an ORF, TRBV23-1 has a function that is uncertain. The CDR3 covers 17 residues. V gave up 6 bases and J gave up 2 bases, with 19 bases separating them. The DNA for the CDR3 is TGCGCCAGCAGCCCTTTCGGGCCGGGGAAAAACACCGGGGAGCTGTTTTTT. Its translation is CASSPFGPGKNTGELFF.

This clone came up once. This sequence joins TRBV6-5 and TRBJ1-1; TRBD1 might be the D (5 bases). The CDR3 runs to 15 residues. Germline CDR1 MNHEY, CDR2 SVGAGI. Trimming pared 2 bases from V and 4 bases from J, leaving 14 bases between. Here the CDR3 DNA reads TGTGCCAGCAGTTACAAACGGGGGGTGATCACTGAAGCTTTCTTT. Translating gives CASSYKRGVITEAFF.

This chain joins TRBV6-6 and TRBJ2-1; the match to TRBD1 covers 8 bases. Germline V CDR1 and CDR2: MNHNY, SVGAGI (reference sequence). The CDR3 is made up of 14 amino acids. V lost 5 bases, J lost 7 bases, and 7 bases stayed unmatched. CDR3 nucleotide sequence: TGTGCCAGCAGTAGAGGACAGGGACGAAATGAGCAGTTCTTC. Protein sequence: CASSRGQGRNEQFF.

This chain connects TRBV18 to TRBJ2-7, with D possibly being TRBD1 (7 bases). Per germline, CDR1 KGHSH and CDR2 LQKENI. V lost 2 bases and J lost 2, with 13 bases in between. The CDR3 is made up of 15 amino acids. CDR3 region: CASSPGGGFTYEQYF. The CDR3, as DNA: TGTGCCAGCTCACCAGGAGGGGGCTTCACCTACGAGCAGTACTTC.

Here the CDR3 DNA reads TGTGCCAGCTCACCAGCCGGGACATCGACCCCCTACGAGCAGTACTTC. Protein: CASSPAGTSTPYEQYF. The rearrangement joins TRBV18 to TRBJ2-7; D possibly corresponds to TRBD1 (6 bases). The CDR3 is 16 amino acids. Germline lookup yields CDR1 KGHSH and CDR2 LQKENI. V shed 2 bases and J shed 2 bases, with 16 bases lying between them.

V usage is TRBV7-2 and J usage is TRBJ1-1; D remains ambiguous. Trimming removed 4 bases at V and 1 base at J, with 13 bases between. Germline values: CDR1 SGHTA, CDR2 FQGNSA. The CDR3 spans 15 residues. CDR3 in DNA: TGTGCCAGCAGCTCTCAGGTCACCCAGAACACTGAAGCTTTCTTT. Translated, it gives CASSSQVTQNTEAFF.

This chain connects TRBV27 to TRBJ1-5; 8 bases align to TRBD1. Trimming at V came to 5 bases and at J to 4 bases, leaving 7 bases not matched to a gene. There are 15 residues in the CDR3. Germline CDR1 and CDR2: MNHEY and SMNVEV (reference sequence). CDR3 amino acids: CASSPRTGPNQPQHF. The CDR3 nucleotides read TGTGCCAGCAGTCCCCGGACAGGGCCGAATCAGCCCCAGCATTTT.

The V call is TRBV4-3, the J call TRBJ2-7; 11 bases are shared with TRBD2. CDR1 is LGHNA and CDR2 is YSLEER in the germline V gene. There are 16 residues in the CDR3. V shed 3 bases and J 2 bases; nucleotides not matched to a gene: 6. The CDR3: CASSQDISGRAYEQYF. CDR3 in DNA: TGCGCCAGCAGCCAGGATATTAGCGGGAGGGCCTACGAGCAGTACTTC.

V and J are TRBV27 and TRBJ1-1; a weak D match, TRBD1 (5 bases). This CDR3 contains 15 residues. CDR1 MNHEY and CDR2 SMNVEV come from the germline V gene (reference sequence). V lost 5 bases, J lost 5 bases, and 18 bases lay in between. The chain's CDR3 is CASSLPPGGGTEAFF. The CDR3 DNA follows: TGTGCCAGCAGTCTCCCCCCGGGGGGAGGGACTGAAGCTTTCTTT.

V usage is TRBV28 and J usage is TRBJ2-7, with a tentative D call TRBD1 (5 bases). V was shortened by 4 bases and J by 7 bases, with 8 bases between the two germline ends. The CDR3 is 11 residues long. In germline, CDR1 is MDHEN, CDR2 SYDVKM. The CDR3, as DNA: TGTGCCAGCAGTTACTCAGGGGAGCAGTACTTC. This encodes CASSYSGEQYF.

The chain combines TRBV4-3 with TRBJ2-2, with TRBD1 matching 8 bases. The length of the CDR3 is 16 residues. Germline CDR1 is LGHNA and CDR2 is YSLEER. The V segment lost 3 bases and the J segment 5 bases; nucleotides outside the gene matches: 8. The CDR3: CASSQARTGRTGELFF. Here the CDR3 DNA reads TGCGCCAGCAGCCAGGCCAGGACAGGGAGAACCGGGGAGCTGTTTTTT.

The rearrangement links TRBV18 to TRBJ2-5; D gene unclear. This CDR3 is built from 12 residues. Trimming left V 6 bases short and J 0 bases short, with 5 bases between. Germline-derived CDR1 and CDR2 are KGHSH and LQKENI. The CDR3, as DNA: TGTGCCAGCTCGTCGTACCAAGAGACCCAGTACTTC. It translates to CASSSYQETQYF.

Concerning this clone itself: The same CDR3 also results from other DNA sequences found in this sample. This rearrangement joins TRBV5-1 to TRBJ2-7, with D hard to call. Germline assignment: CDR1 SGHRS and CDR2 YFSETQ. Trimming removed 3 bases from V and 3 bases from J, with 10 bases in between. This CDR3 spans 13 amino acids. Here the CDR3 reads CASSSLGFYEQYF. CDR3 in DNA: TGCGCCAGCAGCTCCCTCGGGTTCTACGAGCAGTACTTC.

With regard to this clone: The germline gene is not matched at one end of the junction; a read error may be the cause. The chain couples TRBV7-9 to TRBJ2-5; a weak D match, TRBD1 (6 bases). From germline, CDR1 is SEHNR and CDR2 FQNEAQ (reference sequence). CDR3 length: 15 residues. In nucleotides, the CDR3 is TGTTCCAGCAGACTCACTTCCCCCCAGGGGGAGACCCAGTACTTC. Translation: CSSRLTSPQGETQYF.

The V and J genes are TRBV11-2 and TRBJ2-2; no reliable D call. This CDR3 has 14 amino acids. The germline gives CDR1 SGHAT, CDR2 FQNNGV. V was pared by 2 bases and J by 6 bases, with 10 bases between. The CDR3 nucleotides read TGTGCCAGCAGCTTATTCTCGACATCCGGGGAGCTGTTTTTT. Protein: CASSLFSTSGELFF. The whole variable domain, filled in from reference TRBV11-2 and TRBJ2-2, reads EAGVAQSPRYKIIEKRQSVAFWCNPISGHATLYWYQQILGQGPKLLIQFQNNGVVDDSQLPKDRFSAERLKGVDSTLKIQPAKLEDSAVYLCASSLFSTSGELFFGEGSRLTVL.

CDR3 bases: TGTGCCAGCAGCTTGGGACTAGTTACTAACGAGCAGTACTTC. Residues: CASSLGLVTNEQYF. The V and J genes are TRBV5-6 and TRBJ2-7; perhaps TRBD2 as D (6 bases). The CDR3 consists of 14 residues. Per the germline V gene, CDR1 is SGHDT and CDR2 is YYEEEE. V was pared by 0 bases and J by 5 bases, with 12 bases between.

Here the CDR3 reads CASSVGQGSGTEAFF. In nucleotides, the CDR3 is TGTGCCAGCAGCGTAGGGCAGGGGAGTGGCACTGAAGCTTTCTTT. V gene TRBV9 combines with J gene TRBJ1-1, with a possible D match to TRBD1 (6 bases). The germline V gene encodes CDR1 SGDLS and CDR2 YYNGEE. The V and J ends lost 0 bases and 4 bases respectively, with 13 bases between them. The CDR3 length is 15 residues.

The genes are TRBV27 and TRBJ1-1, with D perhaps matching TRBD1 (5 bases). Trimming left V 5 bases short and J 1 base short, with 11 bases between. The CDR3 is made up of 14 amino acids. Looked up from germline, CDR1 is MNHEY and CDR2 is SMNVEV (reference sequence). CDR3: CASSLWGENTEAFF. CDR3 DNA sequence: TGTGCCAGCAGTCTCTGGGGGGAGAACACTGAAGCTTTCTTT.

The chain is built from TRBV6-5 and TRBJ1-6, with D perhaps TRBD1 (5 bases). This CDR3 is built from 15 residues. Trimming left V 7 bases short and J 7 bases short, with 17 bases between. Germline V gives CDR1 MNHEY, CDR2 SVGAGI. The CDR3 region has the DNA TGTGCCAGCAAAGCTGGGGGGGGAGCGAATTCACCCCTCCACTTT. Encoded protein: CASKAGGGANSPLHF.

The chain recombines TRBV5-1 with TRBJ2-1, with 8 bases lining up with TRBD2. The J segment lost 2 bases and the V segment lost 0 bases, leaving 4 bases of the junction unmatched. Per germline, CDR1 SGHRS and CDR2 YFSETQ. The CDR3 is 16 residues long. CDR3 sequence (DNA): TGCGCCAGCAGCTTGGGTGCGGGGGGCACCTACAATGAGCAGTTCTTC. Translating it yields CASSLGAGGTYNEQFF.

The gene calls are TRBV5-6 and TRBJ1-2; 10 bases line up with TRBD1. The germline CDR1 and CDR2 sequences are SGHDT and YYEEEE. The CDR3 runs 14 residues. After removal of 4 bases from V and 7 bases from J, the junction contained 7 bases not matched to a gene. The CDR3 DNA reads TGTGCCAGCAGCACGACTGGGACAGGGGCTGGCTACACCTTC. It codes for CASSTTGTGAGYTF.

The V and J genes are TRBV7-9 and TRBJ1-3; D perhaps matches TRBD1 (6 bases). This CDR3 has 14 amino acids. The V end was cut by 5 bases, the J end by 1 base, with 9 bases between. Germline V gene data show CDR1 as SEHNR and CDR2 as FQNEAQ (reference sequence). The CDR3 region is CASSQGISGNTIYF. The CDR3, as DNA: TGTGCCAGCAGCCAGGGGATTTCTGGAAACACCATATATTTT.

About this clone itself: Mismatch with germline at one junction end may stem from a read error. This chain connects TRBV7-7 to TRBJ2-2; possibly TRBD2 for D (5 bases). Germline V lookup: CDR1 SSHAT, CDR2 FNYEAQ (reference sequence). The CDR3 runs 13 residues. CDR3 region: CASSLASPGELFF. In DNA, the CDR3 is TGTGCTAGCAGCTTAGCTAGCCCCGGGGAGCTGTTTTTT.

This chain connects TRBV5-1 to TRBJ2-1; TRBD2 matches 9 bases. Germline V lookup: CDR1 SGHRS, CDR2 YFSETQ. CDR3 length equals 14 residues. V lost 0 bases to trimming and J lost 7 bases; unmatched junction nucleotides: 2. The CDR3 nucleotides read TGCGCCAGCAGCTTGGGGGGACTAGCAAATGAGCAGTTCTTC. This gives the protein CASSLGGLANEQFF.

J is TRBJ2-5 and V is TRBV19, with D possibly TRBD1 on 5 matching bases. The CDR3 spans 13 residues. CDR1 LNHDA and CDR2 SQIVND come from the germline V gene (reference sequence). V gave up 4 bases and J gave up 5 bases, with 11 bases separating them. The CDR3 nucleotides read TGTGCCAGTAGTAAGACAGTTCGGGAGACCCAGTACTTC. Amino acid sequence: CASSKTVRETQYF. Complete variable domain (other parts from reference TRBV19 and TRBJ2-5): DGGITQSPKYLFRKEGQNVTLSCEQNLNHDAMYWYRQDPGQGLRLIYYSQIVNDFQKGDIAEGYSVSREKKESFPLTVTSAQKNPTAFYLCASSKTVRETQYFGPGTRLLVL.

Only a few counts were recorded for this clone. This rearrangement joins TRBV29-1 to TRBJ1-4, with D perhaps TRBD1 (6 bases). The CDR3 sequence is 14 residues long. The V end lost 6 bases, the J end lost 6 bases, and 17 bases lay between the germline ends. Germline V gene data show CDR1 as SQVTM and CDR2 as ANQGSEA. In nucleotides, the CDR3 is TGCAGCGTCGGCGGGGGGCGAGTAGATGAAAAACTGTTTTTT. Translating it yields CSVGGGRVDEKLFF.